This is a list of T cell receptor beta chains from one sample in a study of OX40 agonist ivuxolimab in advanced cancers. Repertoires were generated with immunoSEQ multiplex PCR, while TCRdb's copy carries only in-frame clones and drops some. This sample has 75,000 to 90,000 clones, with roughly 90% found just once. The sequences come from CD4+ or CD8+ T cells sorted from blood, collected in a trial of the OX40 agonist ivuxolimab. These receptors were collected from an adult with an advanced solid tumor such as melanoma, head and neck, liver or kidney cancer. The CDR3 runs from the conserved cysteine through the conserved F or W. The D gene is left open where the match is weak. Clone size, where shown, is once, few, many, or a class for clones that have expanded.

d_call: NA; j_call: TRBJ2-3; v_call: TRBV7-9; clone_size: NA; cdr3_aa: CASSLVSSSDTQYF; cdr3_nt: TGTGCCAGCAGCTTAGTTTCCAGCTCAGATACGCAGTATTTT
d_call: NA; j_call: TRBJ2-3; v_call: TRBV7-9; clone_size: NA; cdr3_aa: CASSLGGLDTQYF; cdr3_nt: TGTGCCAGCAGCTTGGGGGGGCTAGATACGCAGTATTTT
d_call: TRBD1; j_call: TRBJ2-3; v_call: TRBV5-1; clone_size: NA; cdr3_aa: CASNRDRITDTQYF; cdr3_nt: TGCGCCAGCAACCGGGACAGAATCACAGATACGCAGTATTTT
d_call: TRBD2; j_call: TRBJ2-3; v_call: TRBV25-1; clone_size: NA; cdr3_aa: CASSSRGGTTDTQYF; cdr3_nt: TGTGCCAGCAGTTCCCGCGGGGGAACCACAGATACGCAGTATTTT
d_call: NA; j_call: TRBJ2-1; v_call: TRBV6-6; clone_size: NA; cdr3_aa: CASSYSSLSYNEQFF; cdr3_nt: TGTGCCAGCAGTTACTCGAGTCTCTCCTACAATGAGCAGTTCTTC
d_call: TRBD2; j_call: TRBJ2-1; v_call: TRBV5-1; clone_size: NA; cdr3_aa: CASSFGGATYNEQFF; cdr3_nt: TGCGCCAGCAGCTTCGGGGGGGCTACCTACAATGAGCAGTTCTTC
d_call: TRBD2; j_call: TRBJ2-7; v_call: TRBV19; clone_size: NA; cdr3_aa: CASSSQLAGGEQYF; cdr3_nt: TGTGCCAGTAGTTCCCAACTAGCGGGAGGCGAGCAGTACTTC
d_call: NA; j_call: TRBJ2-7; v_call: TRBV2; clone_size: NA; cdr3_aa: CAGLKGSYEQYF; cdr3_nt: TGTGCCGGCCTTAAGGGTTCCTACGAGCAGTACTTC
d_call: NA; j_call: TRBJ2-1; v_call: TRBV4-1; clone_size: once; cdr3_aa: CASSQRGHEGVNEQFF; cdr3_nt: TGCGCCAGCAGCCAACGCGGCCATGAGGGGGTCAATGAGCAGTTCTTC
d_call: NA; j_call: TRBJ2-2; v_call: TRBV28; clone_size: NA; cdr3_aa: CASSLSGLNTGELFF; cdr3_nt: TGTGCCAGCAGTTTATCCGGGCTTAACACCGGGGAGCTGTTTTTT
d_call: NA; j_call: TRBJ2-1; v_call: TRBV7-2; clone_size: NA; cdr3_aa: CASSSGGSSYNEQFF; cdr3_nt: TGTGCCAGCAGCTCCGGAGGTAGCTCCTACAATGAGCAGTTCTTC
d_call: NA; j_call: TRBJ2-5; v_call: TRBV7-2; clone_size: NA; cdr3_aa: CASREGGRETQYF; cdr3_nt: TGTGCCAGCAGAGAGGGGGGAAGGGAGACCCAGTACTTC
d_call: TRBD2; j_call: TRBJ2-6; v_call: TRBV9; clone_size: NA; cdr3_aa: CASSVAGGALTGANVLTF; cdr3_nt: TGTGCCAGCAGCGTAGCCGGGGGGGCATTAACTGGGGCCAACGTCCTGACTTTC
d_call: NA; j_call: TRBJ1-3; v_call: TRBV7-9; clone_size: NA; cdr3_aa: CASSTRRDSGNTIYF; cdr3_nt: TGTGCCAGCAGCACAAGACGGGACTCTGGAAACACCATATATTTT
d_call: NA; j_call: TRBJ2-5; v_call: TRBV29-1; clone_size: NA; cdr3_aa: CSVVGLQETQYF; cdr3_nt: TGCAGCGTTGTTGGACTTCAAGAGACCCAGTACTTC
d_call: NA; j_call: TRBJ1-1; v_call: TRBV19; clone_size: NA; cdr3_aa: CASSEGGNTEAFF; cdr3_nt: TGTGCCAGTAGTGAAGGGGGGAACACTGAAGCTTTCTTT
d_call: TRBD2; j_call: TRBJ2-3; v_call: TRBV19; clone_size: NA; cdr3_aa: CASSKSHGAGARTDTQYF; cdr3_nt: TGTGCCAGTAGTAAATCGCATGGGGCGGGAGCGAGAACAGATACGCAGTATTTT
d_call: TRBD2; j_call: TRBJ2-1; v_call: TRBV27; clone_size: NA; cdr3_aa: CASRGRLAGYNEQFF; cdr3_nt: TGTGCCAGCAGAGGGCGTCTAGCGGGATACAATGAGCAGTTCTTC
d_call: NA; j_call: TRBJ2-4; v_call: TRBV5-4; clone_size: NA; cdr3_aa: CASSFLGRNIQYF; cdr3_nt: TGTGCCAGCAGCTTTCTGGGTCGAAACATTCAGTACTTC
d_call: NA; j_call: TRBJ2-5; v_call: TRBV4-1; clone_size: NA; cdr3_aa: CASSQDPEETQYF; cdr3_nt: TGCGCCAGCAGCCAAGATCCGGAAGAGACCCAGTACTTC
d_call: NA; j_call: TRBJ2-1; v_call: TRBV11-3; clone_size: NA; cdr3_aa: CASSGRLDSYNEQFF; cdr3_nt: TGTGCCAGCAGCGGACGATTAGACTCCTACAATGAGCAGTTCTTC
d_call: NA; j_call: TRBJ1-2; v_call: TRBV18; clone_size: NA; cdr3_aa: CASSPPRGVGSHGYTF; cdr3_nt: TGTGCCAGCTCACCACCGCGAGGAGTAGGGTCCCATGGCTACACCTTC
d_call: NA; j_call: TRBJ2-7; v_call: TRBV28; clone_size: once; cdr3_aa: CASSTDWYEQYF; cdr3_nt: TGTGCCAGCAGCACGGACTGGTACGAGCAGTACTTC
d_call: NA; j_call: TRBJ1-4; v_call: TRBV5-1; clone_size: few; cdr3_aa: CASSLGSLGGTNEKLFF; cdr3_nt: TGCGCCAGCAGCTTGGGGTCCTTAGGGGGGACTAATGAAAAACTGTTTTTT
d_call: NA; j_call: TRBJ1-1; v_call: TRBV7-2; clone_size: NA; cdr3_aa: CASSSLDGNTEAFF; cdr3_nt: TGTGCCAGCAGCTCCCTGGACGGTAACACTGAAGCTTTCTTT
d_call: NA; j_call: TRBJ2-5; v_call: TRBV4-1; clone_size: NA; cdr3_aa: CASSSYPIRGPETQYF; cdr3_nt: TGCGCCAGCAGCTCATATCCTATTCGGGGGCCAGAGACCCAGTACTTC
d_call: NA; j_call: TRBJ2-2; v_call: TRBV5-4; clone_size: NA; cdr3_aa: CASSPWGINSNTGELFF; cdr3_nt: TGTGCCAGCAGCCCCTGGGGGATAAACTCCAACACCGGGGAGCTGTTTTTT
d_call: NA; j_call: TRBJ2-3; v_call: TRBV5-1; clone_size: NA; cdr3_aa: CASRPTTSLDTQYF; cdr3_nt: TGCGCCAGCAGACCGACCACTAGCTTAGATACGCAGTATTTT
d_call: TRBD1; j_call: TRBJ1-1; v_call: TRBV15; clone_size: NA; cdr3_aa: CATSRDREGTEAFF; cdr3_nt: TGTGCCACCAGCAGGGACAGGGAGGGCACTGAAGCTTTCTTT
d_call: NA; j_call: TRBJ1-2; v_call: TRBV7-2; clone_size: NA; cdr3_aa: CASSSIWRGNYGYTF; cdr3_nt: TGTGCCAGCAGCTCAATCTGGCGGGGAAACTATGGCTACACCTTC
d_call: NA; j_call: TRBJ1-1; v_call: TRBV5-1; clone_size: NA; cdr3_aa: CASSMEEANTEAFF; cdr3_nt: TGCGCCAGCAGTATGGAAGAAGCGAACACTGAAGCTTTCTTT
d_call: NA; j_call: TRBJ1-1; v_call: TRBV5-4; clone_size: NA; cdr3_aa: CASGQKNTEAFF; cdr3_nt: TGTGCCAGCGGCCAGAAGAACACTGAAGCTTTCTTT
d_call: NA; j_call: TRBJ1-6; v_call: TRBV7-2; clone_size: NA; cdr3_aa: CASSLEGRNNSPLHF; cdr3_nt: TGTGCCAGCAGCTTAGAGGGCAGGAATAATTCACCCCTCCACTTT
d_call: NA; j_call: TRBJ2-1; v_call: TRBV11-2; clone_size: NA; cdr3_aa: CASSLFGYSYNEQFF; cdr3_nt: TGTGCCAGCAGCTTGTTCGGCTACTCCTACAATGAGCAGTTCTTC
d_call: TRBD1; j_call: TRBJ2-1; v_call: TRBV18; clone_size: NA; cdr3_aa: CASSPGQIENEQFF; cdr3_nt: TGTGCCAGCTCTCCGGGACAGATTGAAAATGAGCAGTTCTTC
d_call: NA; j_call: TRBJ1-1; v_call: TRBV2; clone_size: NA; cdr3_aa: CASSEEGETEAFF; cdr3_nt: TGTGCCAGCAGTGAAGAGGGGGAGACTGAAGCTTTCTTT
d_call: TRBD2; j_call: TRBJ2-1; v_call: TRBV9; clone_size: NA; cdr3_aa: CASSTRLAGVGEQFF; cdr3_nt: TGTGCCAGCAGCACCCGACTAGCGGGAGTTGGTGAGCAGTTCTTC
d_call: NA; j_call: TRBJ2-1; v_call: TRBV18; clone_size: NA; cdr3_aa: CASSPPGRDMAFF; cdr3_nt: TGTGCCAGCTCACCACCCGGAAGGGACATGGCGTTCTTC
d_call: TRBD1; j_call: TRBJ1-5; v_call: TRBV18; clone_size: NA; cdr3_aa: CASSPQTTGSQPQHF; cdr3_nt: TGTGCCAGCTCACCACAGACGACAGGGAGTCAGCCCCAGCATTTT
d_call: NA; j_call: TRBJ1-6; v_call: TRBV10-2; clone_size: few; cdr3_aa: CASSERQGFNSPLHF; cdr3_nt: TGCGCCAGCAGTGAGCGCCAGGGGTTTAATTCACCCCTCCACTTT
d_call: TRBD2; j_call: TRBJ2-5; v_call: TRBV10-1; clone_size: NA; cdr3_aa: CASSGLAGTQETQYF; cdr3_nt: TGCGCCAGCAGTGGACTAGCGGGAACCCAAGAGACCCAGTACTTC
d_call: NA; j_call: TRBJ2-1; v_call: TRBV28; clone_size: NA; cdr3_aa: CASRGRSAHSYNEQFF; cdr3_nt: TGTGCCAGCAGGGGGCGAAGCGCTCACTCCTACAATGAGCAGTTCTTC
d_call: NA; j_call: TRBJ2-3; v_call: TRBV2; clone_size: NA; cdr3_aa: CASSVFRQASTDTQYF; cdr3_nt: TGTGCCAGCAGTGTTTTTAGACAGGCGAGCACAGATACGCAGTATTTT
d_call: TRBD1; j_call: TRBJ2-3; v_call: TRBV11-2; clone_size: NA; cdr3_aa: CASSDLTGAGTDTQYF; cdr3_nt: TGTGCCAGCAGCGACTTGACAGGGGCGGGAACAGATACGCAGTATTTT
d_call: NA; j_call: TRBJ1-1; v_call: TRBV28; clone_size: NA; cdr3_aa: CASSPSGTPNTEAFF; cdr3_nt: TGTGCCAGCAGCCCCTCGGGGACGCCGAACACTGAAGCTTTCTTT
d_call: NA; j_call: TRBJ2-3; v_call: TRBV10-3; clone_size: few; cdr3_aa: CAISEPPRGRAGDTQYF; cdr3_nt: TGTGCCATCAGTGAGCCCCCAAGGGGGAGGGCCGGGGATACGCAGTATTTT
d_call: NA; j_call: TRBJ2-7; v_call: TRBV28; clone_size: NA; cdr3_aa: CASRGGSSGKNYEQYF; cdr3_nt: TGTGCCAGCAGGGGTGGATCGAGCGGAAAAAACTACGAGCAGTACTTC
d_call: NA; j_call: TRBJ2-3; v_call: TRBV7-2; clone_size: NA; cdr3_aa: CASSQRWTDTQYF; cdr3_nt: TGTGCCAGCAGCCAAAGGTGGACAGATACGCAGTATTTT
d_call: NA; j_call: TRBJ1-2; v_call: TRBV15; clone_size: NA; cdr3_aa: CATSSSELYGYTF; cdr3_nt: TGTGCCACCAGCAGTTCGGAACTATACGGCTACACCTTC
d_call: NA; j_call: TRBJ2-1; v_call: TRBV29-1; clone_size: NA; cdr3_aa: CSVVGLAYNEQFF; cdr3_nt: TGCAGCGTTGTTGGGCTAGCGTACAATGAGCAGTTCTTC
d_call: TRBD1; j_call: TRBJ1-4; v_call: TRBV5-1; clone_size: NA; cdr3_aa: CASSLVPTGSNEKLFF; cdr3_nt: TGCGCCAGCAGCTTGGTGCCGACAGGGTCGAATGAAAAACTGTTTTTT
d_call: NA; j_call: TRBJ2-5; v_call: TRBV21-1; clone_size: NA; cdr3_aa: CASSKASGCAQYF; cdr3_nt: TGTGCCAGCAGCAAAGCCTCCGGGTGTGCGCAGTACTTC
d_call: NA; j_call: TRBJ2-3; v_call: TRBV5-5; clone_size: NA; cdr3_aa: CASSSTDTQYF; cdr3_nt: TGTGCCAGCAGCAGCACAGATACGCAGTATTTT
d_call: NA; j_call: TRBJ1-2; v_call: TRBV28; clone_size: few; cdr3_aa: CASSFRQYYGYTF; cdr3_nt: TGTGCCAGCAGTTTCCGACAGTACTATGGCTACACCTTC
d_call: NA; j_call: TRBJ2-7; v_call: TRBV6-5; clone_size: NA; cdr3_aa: CASQGGGWEQYF; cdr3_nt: TGTGCCAGCCAAGGCGGGGGCTGGGAGCAGTACTTC
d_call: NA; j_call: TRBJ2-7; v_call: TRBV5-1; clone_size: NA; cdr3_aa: CASSDGTGENEQYF; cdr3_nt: TGCGCCAGCAGCGATGGGACGGGGGAGAACGAGCAGTACTTC